The sequence of this T cell receptor beta chain was determined in a study of blood T cell repertoires in COVID-19. Across the whole study: Some COVID-19 samples were acute and others convalescent; all came from the United States, Italy and Spain. T cells, B-cell-depleted T cells, or PBMCs provided the cDNA or gDNA that served as material.

A remark on this clone: The same CDR3 also results from other DNA sequences found in this sample.

Per the original methods: Researchers report that nucleated cell counts were estimated from reference gene primer amplification. Clones were read by immunoSEQ multiplex PCR, and TCRdb kept only the in-frame ones, dropping some. Clone size and V and J calls were adopted from that table, with D and trimming inferred from the DNA. Of some 150,000 clones listed, more than 75% are singletons. Germline V CDR1 and CDR2: SGHTA, FQGTGA. V lost 2 bases and J lost 4; bases outside the gene matches: 4. This CDR3 is built from 15 residues. The receptor was isolated from a human donor in a cohort sampled during active COVID-19. The rearrangement joins TRBV7-3 to TRBJ2-1; TRBD1 agrees at 8 bases. The sample was peripheral blood. The CDR3 loop is CASSLGQGSYNEQFF. The CDR3 coding sequence is TGTGCCAGCAGCTTAGGACAGGGATCATACAATGAGCAGTTCTTC.